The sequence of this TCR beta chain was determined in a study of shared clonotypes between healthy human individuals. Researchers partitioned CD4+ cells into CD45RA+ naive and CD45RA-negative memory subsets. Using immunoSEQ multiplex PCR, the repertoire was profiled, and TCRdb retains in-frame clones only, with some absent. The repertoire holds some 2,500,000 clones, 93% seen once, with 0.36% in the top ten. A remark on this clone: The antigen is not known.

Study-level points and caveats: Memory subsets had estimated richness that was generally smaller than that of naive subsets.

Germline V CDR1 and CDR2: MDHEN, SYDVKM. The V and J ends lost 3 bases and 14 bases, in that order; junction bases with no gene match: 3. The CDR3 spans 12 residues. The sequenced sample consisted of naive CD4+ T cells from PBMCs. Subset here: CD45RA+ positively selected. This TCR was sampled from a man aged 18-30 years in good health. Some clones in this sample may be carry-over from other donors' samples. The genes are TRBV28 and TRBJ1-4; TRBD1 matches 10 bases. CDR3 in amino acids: CASSLWTGGLFF. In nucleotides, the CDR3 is TGTGCCAGCAGTTTGTGGACAGGGGGGCTGTTTTTT.